This entry concerns a single TCR beta chain. TCRdb's copy holds only in-frame clones and misses some; the assay was immunoSEQ multiplex PCR. The repertoire consists of tens of thousands of clones, with about four fifths occurring once and the leading ten covering under 40%. The data were obtained in a study of glioma-infiltrating T cells after dendritic cell vaccination. Study as a whole: Between the early 2000s and the early 2010s, patients got autologous tumor lysate-pulsed dendritic cell vaccines.

The CDR3 has 12 amino acids. V was pared by 7 bases and J by 7 bases, with 7 bases of the junction left unmatched. Germline CDR1 and CDR2: SGHAT and FQNNGV. The chain employs TRBV11-2 and TRBJ2-7; 7 bases agree with TRBD2. The sequence was collected from a human donor with glioblastoma. The sample here was blood, taken before dendritic cell vaccination. In DNA, the CDR3 is TGTGCCAGCACCATGTCGGGAGGTGAGCAGTACTTC. This translates into CASTMSGGEQYF. The full variable domain, rest sourced from reference TRBV11-2 and TRBJ2-7, is EAGVAQSPRYKIIEKRQSVAFWCNPISGHATLYWYQQILGQGPKLLIQFQNNGVVDDSQLPKDRFSAERLKGVDSTLKIQPAKLEDSAVYLCASTMSGGEQYFGPGTRLTVT.